Included here is one T cell receptor beta chain sequence, with context. This clone has a count of ten or more. It has no known antigen specificity. The CDR3 goes on 3 residues after the read ends, and that part is filled in from the germline J gene. CVID samples and control samples contributed equivalent amounts of genomic DNA as sequencing input. For every sample, a 60 bp segment covering the rearranged TCRbeta CDR3 region was amplified and then sequenced. TCRbeta amplification used the immunoSEQ assay, a bias-corrected multiplex PCR with high-throughput sequencing. In the source study's methods: Every unique nucleotide sequence counted as a clone and was annotated with V, D and J genes, copy number and frequency. Sequences were labeled productive if in frame, and non-productive if out of frame or containing stop codons. As previously described, clonality was calculated on the basis of Shannon's entropy. The predicted amino acid sequences of productive clones were used to derive the mean CDR3 Kyte-Doolittle hydropathy. Hierarchical clustering of scaled V gene usage was performed with the R hclust function using Manhattan distance and complete linkage. Sharing of clones by CDR3 amino acid sequence was evaluated by resampling 12 repertoires per group over 100 rounds. The repertoires were screened for 65 to 75 published EBV-specific TCRbeta sequences and 200 to 250 published CMV-specific TCRbeta sequences. A couple of CVID samples that yielded fewer than 10,000 sequences were excluded from the analysis, so approximately 40 CVID repertoires were retained. TCRdb took this table from immuneACCESS and kept in-frame rearrangements with V and J called. Such tables lack part of the clones; where checked against another copy, unresolved V genes explain under half of the gap, and the rest is unexplained. V and J calls plus clone size are reproduced from that table; the DNA served to infer D and trimming. Listed for this sample are tens of thousands of clones, none observed only a single time. The ten largest clones add up to more than 10% of the sample.

This specimen comes from a study of T cell clonality in common variable immunodeficiency (dated by TCRdb to between 2014 and 2017). General findings and caveats noted by the study authors: Healthy controls shared more TCRbeta clones with each other than CVID subjects shared among themselves (p < 0.0001). Reportedly, TCRbeta sequences from CVID had fewer deletions and N-nucleotide insertions, and highly modified clones with 13 or more V deletions were absent from CVID. TCRbeta clonality was higher in CVID subjects than in healthy controls (t-test p = 0.018), and the increase was most characteristic of about a third of subjects. According to the authors, finding the cause of the higher clonality in CVID would require sequencing the repertoires of T cell subpopulations. Correlations of repertoire features with clinical complications were constrained by heterogeneity among patients within the CVID cohort. Even though DNA input was equal, the average per sample came to about 81,820 unique sequences for controls compared with about 31,547 for CVID samples.

The junction shows trimming of 5 bases on V and 6 bases on J, plus 14 bases between the germline ends. Via the germline V gene (reference sequence), CDR1 is PRHDT and CDR2 FYEKMQ. From its cysteine to its phenylalanine, the CDR3 spans 15 amino acids. The 36 bases shown cover part of the CDR3, and their frame starts at base 1. Most CVID patients and most healthy controls were of Caucasian heritage. Heparinized peripheral whole blood samples of about 5 to 8.5 ml were collected from each donor. Genomic DNA from adults with common variable immune deficiency (CVID) and from healthy adult controls was used for sequencing of TCRbeta CDR3 repertoires. A total of around 22 healthy adult volunteers (roughly 12 female and ten or so male; age range about 20 to 75 years, mean age approximately 34) were included in the control group. Diluted blood was density-centrifuged over Hypaque 1077 or Ficoll-Paque to isolate peripheral blood mononuclear cells. Genomic DNA was obtained from unsorted mononuclear cells through either Qiagen column purification or a centrifugation-based method.

Sequencing was carried out using peripheral blood mononuclear cells. The sequence is built from TRBV13 and TRBJ1-6; TRBD1 could be the D gene, as 6 bases match. The clonotype originates from a person aged 18 to 70 in good health. The sequenced CDR3 bases are TGTGCCAGCAGCGCCCAGGGGCGGGTTAATTCACCC. Its translation is CASSAQGRVNSP. In full, the CDR3 is CASSAQGRVNSPLHF.